This T cell receptor (beta chain) was identified in a study of breast tumors, draining lymph nodes, adjacent tissues. Germline V lookup: CDR1 SGHAT, CDR2 FQNNGV. CDR3 length: 13 amino acids. V was pared by 5 bases and J by 2 bases, with 9 bases between. TCRdb independently ran MiXCR on the multiplex PCR reads; one entry per CDR3 protein. Of under 80,000 distinct CDR3 sequences listed, 40% to 45% are singletons. The sequenced sample consisted of breast tumor tissue. J is TRBJ1-2 and V is TRBV11-2; D is unresolved. The sequence derives from a female donor with breast cancer. Some clones in this sample may be carry-over from other donors' samples. DNA of the CDR3: TGTGCCAGCAGCCCGAGTAGGAACTATGGCTACACCTTC. Its translation: CASSPSRNYGYTF.